A selection of T cell receptor beta chains follows, all from one sample in a study of blood T cell repertoires in COVID-19. Measured with immunoSEQ multiplex PCR; TCRdb has only the in-frame clones, and not every one. The sample lists hundreds of thousands of clones, just over 85% occurring once. Sequencing was performed on PBMCs or T cells enriched from blood (not recorded which). The receptors derive from a middle-aged man who had recovered from COVID-19. CDR3s include the opening cysteine and the closing phenylalanine or tryptophan. Fields, in order: D gene, V gene, clone size, J gene, CDR3 length, CDR3 DNA, CDR3 protein. A D gene is named only where the DNA matches it firmly. Only part of the rows carry a size: once, few, many, or a class if the clone is expanded.

>-|TRBV14|-|TRBJ2-7|16
TGTGCCAGCAGCTACCGATTAAGGGGCAGGGACTACGAGCAGTACTTC
CASSYRLRGRDYEQYF
>TRBD1|TRBV10-3|-|TRBJ2-6|17
TGTGCCATCAGTGAGGACAGGGTAGGAGAAGGGGCCAACGTCCTGACTTTC
CAISEDRVGEGANVLTF
>-|TRBV5-1|-|TRBJ1-6|14
TGCGCCAGCAGCTTGGAAGGAGAGGAATCACCCCTCCACTTT
CASSLEGEESPLHF
>TRBD1|TRBV19|-|TRBJ2-2|15
TGTGCCAGTAGCGGGACAGGGGGCAACACCGGGGAGCTGTTTTTT
CASSGTGGNTGELFF
>-|TRBV19|once|TRBJ2-3|14
TGTGCCAGTAGTATAGGACTTGGGACAGATACGCAGTATTTT
CASSIGLGTDTQYF
>TRBD1|TRBV5-1|-|TRBJ2-3|16
TGCGCCAGCAGCTCTCCGGGACAGGGGGTTTTCGATACGCAGTATTTT
CASSSPGQGVFDTQYF
>TRBD2|TRBV11-2|-|TRBJ2-3|16
TGTGCCAGCAGCTTAGGGCTAGCGGGGGGCCCGTATACGCAGTATTTT
CASSLGLAGGPYTQYF
>-|TRBV10-3|-|TRBJ2-3|12
TGTGCCATCAGTGAACTAGTCGATACGCAGTATTTT
CAISELVDTQYF
>-|TRBV9|-|TRBJ2-5|15
TGTGCCAGCAGCACCCTCGGCGGGTTTCAAGAGACCCAGTACTTC
CASSTLGGFQETQYF
>-|TRBV4-2|-|TRBJ2-7|13
TGTGCCAGCAGCCAAGAACTGGGCCGCGAGCAGTACTTC
CASSQELGREQYF
>TRBD1|TRBV6-2/TRBV6-3|-|TRBJ1-6|14
TGTGCCAGCAGTGACGGGACAGGCAATTTACCCCTCCACTTT
CASSDGTGNLPLHF
>TRBD1|TRBV5-1|few|TRBJ1-4|18
TGCGCCAGCAGCTTGTCCGGGACAGGGGGCGCAGGTGGTGAAAAACTGTTTTTT
CASSLSGTGGAGGEKLFF
>-|TRBV2|few|TRBJ1-1|14
TGTGCCAGCAGCTCAAGGGGCGCGCTAAATGAAGCTTTCTTT
CASSSRGALNEAFF
>-|TRBV7-9|few|TRBJ2-2|15
TGTGCCAGCAGCTACTGGGACTCGAACACCGGGGAGCTGTTTTTT
CASSYWDSNTGELFF
>TRBD1|TRBV6-2/TRBV6-3|-|TRBJ2-1|15
TGTGCCAGCAGCCACCGGGACAGGGGTTTAGATGAGCAGTTCTTC
CASSHRDRGLDEQFF
>-|TRBV3-1/TRBV3-2|few|TRBJ1-6|14
TGTGCCAGCAGCCCCGGGGTCTATAATTCACCCCTCCACTTT
CASSPGVYNSPLHF